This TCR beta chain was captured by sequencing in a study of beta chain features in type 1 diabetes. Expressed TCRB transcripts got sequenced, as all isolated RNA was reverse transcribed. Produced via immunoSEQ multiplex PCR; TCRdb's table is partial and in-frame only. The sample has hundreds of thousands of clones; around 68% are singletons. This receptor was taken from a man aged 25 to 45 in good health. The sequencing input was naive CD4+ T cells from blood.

CDR3 nucleotides: TGCGCCAGCAGCCAAGAAGGGACGACCAATGAGCAGTTCTTC. Translation gives CASSQEGTTNEQFF. The V and J genes are TRBV4-3 and TRBJ2-1; D may match TRBD1 or TRBD2 (5 bases each). Between the trimmed V and J ends, which lost 0 bases and 6 bases, there was a span of 9 bases. CDR3 length equals 14 residues. The germline V gene encodes CDR1 LGHNA and CDR2 YSLEER.